This paragraph covers one T cell receptor (beta chain) sequence. Deletions cut 3 bases from V and 0 bases from J, with 8 bases between. The CDR3 loop spans 14 amino acids. CDR1 and CDR2 from the germline V gene are GTSNPN and SVGIG (reference sequence). The sample originates from a study of blood T cell repertoires in COVID-19. Study details: From the United States, Italy and Spain came samples of acute and convalescent COVID-19. T cells, B-cell-depleted T cells, or PBMCs provided the cDNA or gDNA that served as material.

Authors' data handling: For nucleated cells, counts were estimated from reference gene primer amplification. Generated by immunoSEQ multiplex PCR, the TCRdb table keeps only in-frame clones and is missing some. V, J and clone size derive from that table, while D and trimming were established from the DNA sequence. The table records roughly 86,000 clones, 85% to 90% of them present only once. Sequencing used peripheral blood. V and J are TRBV30 and TRBJ2-2; D is unclear. The source of this sequence is a man in his forties or fifties with acute or convalescent COVID-19. CDR3 nucleotide sequence: TGTGCCTGGAGACGTACTCCGAACACCGGGGAGCTGTTTTTT. This translates into CAWRRTPNTGELFF.